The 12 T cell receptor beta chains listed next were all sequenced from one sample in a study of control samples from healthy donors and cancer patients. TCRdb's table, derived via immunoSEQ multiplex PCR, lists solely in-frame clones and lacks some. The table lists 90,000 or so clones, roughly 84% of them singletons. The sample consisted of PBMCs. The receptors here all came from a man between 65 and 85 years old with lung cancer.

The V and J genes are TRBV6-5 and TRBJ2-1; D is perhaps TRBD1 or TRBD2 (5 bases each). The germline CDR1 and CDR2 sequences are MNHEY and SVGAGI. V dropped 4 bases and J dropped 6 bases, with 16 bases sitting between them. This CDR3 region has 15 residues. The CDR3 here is CASSSPRGGGNEQFF. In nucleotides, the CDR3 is TGTGCCAGCAGTTCCCCTAGGGGTGGAGGCAATGAGCAGTTCTTC.

The CDR3 protein is CATSDWEPRLGDCIYGYTF. CDR3 DNA: TGTGCCACCAGTGATTGGGAGCCCCGACTGGGAGATTGTATCTATGGCTACACCTTC. V usage is TRBV24-1 and J usage is TRBJ1-2; D unclear. CDR1 is KGHDR, CDR2 SFDVKD, per germline. V was pared by 2 bases and J by 4 bases, with 25 bases between. This CDR3 contains 19 residues.

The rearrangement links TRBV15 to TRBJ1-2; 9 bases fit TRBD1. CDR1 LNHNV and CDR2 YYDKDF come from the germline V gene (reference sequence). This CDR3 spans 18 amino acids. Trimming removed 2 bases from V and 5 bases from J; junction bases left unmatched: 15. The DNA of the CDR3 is TGTGCCACCAGCAGAATCTACGGGACAGGGACTAAAGGGTATGGCTACACCTTC. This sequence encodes CATSRIYGTGTKGYGYTF.

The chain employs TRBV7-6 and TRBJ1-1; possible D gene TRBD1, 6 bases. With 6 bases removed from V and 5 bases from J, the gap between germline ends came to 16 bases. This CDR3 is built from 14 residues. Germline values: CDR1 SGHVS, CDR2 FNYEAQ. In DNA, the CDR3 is TGTGCCAGCAGAAACGGGGGGCTGGGGACTGAAGCTTTCTTT. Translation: CASRNGGLGTEAFF.

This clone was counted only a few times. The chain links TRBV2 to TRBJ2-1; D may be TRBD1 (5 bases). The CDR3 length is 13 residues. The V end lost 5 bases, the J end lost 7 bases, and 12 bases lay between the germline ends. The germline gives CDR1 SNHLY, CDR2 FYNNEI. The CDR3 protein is CASSPGFGNEQFF. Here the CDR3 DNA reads TGTGCCAGCAGTCCAGGGTTTGGGAATGAGCAGTTCTTC.

CDR3 sequence: CASSFSGVNEQYF. In DNA, the CDR3 is TGTGCCAGTAGTTTTAGCGGGGTCAACGAGCAGTACTTC. The rearrangement uses TRBV19 and TRBJ2-7, with 8 bases matching TRBD2. This CDR3 has 13 amino acids. J gave up 5 bases and V 5 bases, and 5 bases lay outside the gene matches. Germline CDR1 is LNHDA and CDR2 is SQIVND (reference sequence). The complete variable domain, with remaining parts taken from reference TRBV19 and TRBJ2-7, reads DGGITQSPKYLFRKEGQNVTLSCEQNLNHDAMYWYRQDPGQGLRLIYYSQIVNDFQKGDIAEGYSVSREKKESFPLTVTSAQKNPTAFYLCASSFSGVNEQYFGPGTRLTVT.

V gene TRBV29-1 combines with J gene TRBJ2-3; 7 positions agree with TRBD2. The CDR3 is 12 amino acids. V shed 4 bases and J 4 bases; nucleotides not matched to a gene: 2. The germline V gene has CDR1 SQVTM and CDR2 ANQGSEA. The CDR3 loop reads CSVGLAPDTQYF. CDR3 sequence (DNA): TGCAGCGTTGGACTAGCCCCAGATACGCAGTATTTT.

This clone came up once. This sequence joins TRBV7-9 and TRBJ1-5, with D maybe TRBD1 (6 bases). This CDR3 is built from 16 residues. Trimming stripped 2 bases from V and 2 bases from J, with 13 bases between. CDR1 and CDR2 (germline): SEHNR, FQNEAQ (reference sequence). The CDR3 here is CASSLSPQGRNQPQHF. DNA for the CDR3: TGTGCCAGCAGCTTAAGTCCACAGGGACGCAATCAGCCCCAGCATTTT.

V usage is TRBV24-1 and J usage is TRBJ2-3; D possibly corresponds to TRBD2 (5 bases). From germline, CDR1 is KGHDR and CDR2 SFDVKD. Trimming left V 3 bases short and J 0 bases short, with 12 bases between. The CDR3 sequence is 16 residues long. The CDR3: CATSDPRGYSTDTQYF. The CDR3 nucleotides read TGTGCCACCAGTGATCCACGGGGATATAGCACAGATACGCAGTATTTT.

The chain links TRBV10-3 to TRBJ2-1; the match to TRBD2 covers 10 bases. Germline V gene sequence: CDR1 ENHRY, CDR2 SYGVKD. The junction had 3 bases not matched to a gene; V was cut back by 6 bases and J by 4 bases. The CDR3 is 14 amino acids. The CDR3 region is CAIRASGGYNEQFF. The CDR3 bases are TGTGCCATCAGGGCTAGCGGGGGTTACAATGAGCAGTTCTTC.

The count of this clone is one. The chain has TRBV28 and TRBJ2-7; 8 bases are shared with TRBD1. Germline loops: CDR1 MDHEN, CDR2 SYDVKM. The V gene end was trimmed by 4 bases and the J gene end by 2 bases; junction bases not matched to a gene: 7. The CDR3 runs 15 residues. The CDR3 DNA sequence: TGTGCCAGCAGTTCTCTCGGACAGGGCGCCTACGAGCAGTACTTC. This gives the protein CASSSLGQGAYEQYF. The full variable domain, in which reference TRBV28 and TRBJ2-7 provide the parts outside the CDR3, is DVKVTQSSRYLVKRTGEKVFLECVQDMDHENMFWYRQDPGLGLRLIYFSYDVKMKEKGDIPEGYSVSREKKERFSLILESASTNQTSMYLCASSSLGQGAYEQYFGPGTRLTVT.

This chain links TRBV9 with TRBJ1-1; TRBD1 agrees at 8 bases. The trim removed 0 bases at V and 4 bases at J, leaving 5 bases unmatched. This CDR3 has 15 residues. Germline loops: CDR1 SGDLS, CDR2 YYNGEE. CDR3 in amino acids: CASSVAGGAGTEAFF. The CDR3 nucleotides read TGTGCCAGCAGCGTAGCAGGGGGCGCGGGCACTGAAGCTTTCTTT.